The 11 T cell receptor beta chains listed next were all sequenced from one sample in a study of response to subunit inactivated influenza vaccine. MiXCR was run by TCRdb on the RT-PCR reads, yielding one entry per CDR3 protein. The table has about 800,000 distinct CDR3 sequences, roughly 20% seen once. The material sequenced was PBMCs from blood, taken 5 to 6 days after vaccination. These receptors all stem from a man aged 45-65 years who received an inactivated influenza vaccine.

This clonotype was seen more than once but under ten times. The gene calls are TRBV27 and TRBJ1-6; tentative D call: TRBD1 (5 bases). Trimming left V 3 bases short and J 6 bases short, with 12 bases between. The CDR3 extends over 15 amino acids. Germline-derived CDR1 and CDR2 are MNHEY and SMNVEV (reference sequence). The CDR3 sequence: CASSFLGQGNSPLHF. CDR3 nucleotides: TGTGCCAGCAGTTTCTTAGGGCAGGGTAATTCACCCCTCCACTTT.

This clonotype appeared a few times. The chain couples TRBV10-3 to TRBJ1-1; 8 positions agree with TRBD1. The germline CDR1 and CDR2 sequences are ENHRY and SYGVKD. The CDR3 spans 15 residues. V was pared by 8 bases and J by 4 bases, with 12 bases of the junction left unmatched. For the CDR3, the DNA is TGTGCCATCCAACCCCGGGACAGGTACCTCACTGAAGCTTTCTTT. This codes for CAIQPRDRYLTEAFF.

This chain uses TRBV7-9 with TRBJ2-5; the match to TRBD1 covers 11 bases. V shed 5 bases, J shed 4 bases, and the junction held 6 bases outside the gene matches. Per germline, CDR1 SEHNR and CDR2 FQNEAQ (reference sequence). The CDR3 runs 15 residues. This CDR3 is CASSPGQGAVETQYF. The CDR3 DNA is TGTGCCAGCAGCCCAGGACAGGGGGCGGTAGAGACCCAGTACTTC.

This chain joins TRBV7-9 and TRBJ2-5, with D possibly TRBD1 on 7 matching bases. Trimming stripped 8 bases from V and 5 bases from J, with 15 bases between. This CDR3 region has 13 residues. Per the germline V gene, CDR1 is SEHNR and CDR2 is FQNEAQ (reference sequence). CDR3 sequence reads: CASGTGEVETQYF. The CDR3 DNA follows: TGTGCCAGCGGTACAGGGGAGGTCGAGACCCAGTACTTC.

V is TRBV7-6 and J is TRBJ2-1, with 8 bases aligning to TRBD2. The CDR3 contains 15 residues. The germline V gene encodes CDR1 SGHVS and CDR2 FNYEAQ. V lost 2 bases and J lost 5; bases outside the gene matches: 5. The CDR3 DNA is TGTGCCAGCAGCTTAATAACTAGCGGCAACAATGAGCAGTTCTTC. Its translation is CASSLITSGNNEQFF.

This clonotype occurred a few times. J is TRBJ2-3 and V is TRBV6-1; tentative D call: TRBD1 (7 bases). This CDR3 region has 13 residues. Between the trimmed V and J ends, which lost 8 bases and 4 bases, there was a span of 13 bases. CDR1 and CDR2 from the germline V gene are MNHNS and SASEGT. The CDR3 reads CASAWRGPDTQYF. The CDR3 DNA is TGTGCCAGCGCCTGGAGGGGGCCAGATACGCAGTATTTT.

The table lists this clonotype with a few counts. The chain is built from TRBV9 and TRBJ2-2; TRBD1 agrees at 10 bases. V shed 0 bases, J shed 1 base, and the junction held 3 bases outside the gene matches. Germline assignment: CDR1 SGDLS and CDR2 YYNGEE. The CDR3 contains 17 residues. The CDR3 region is CASSVVGTGVNTGELFF. CDR3 nucleotide sequence: TGTGCCAGCAGCGTAGTAGGGACAGGGGTGAACACCGGGGAGCTGTTTTTT.

V and J are TRBV18 and TRBJ2-5; 10 bases line up with TRBD2. CDR1 and CDR2 from the germline V gene are KGHSH and LQKENI. Trimming cost V 1 base and J 5 bases; bases outside gene matches: 7. There are 16 residues in the CDR3. The CDR3 is CASSPRSSGSSETQYF. As DNA, the CDR3 is TGTGCCAGCTCACCACGTTCTAGCGGGAGTTCGGAGACCCAGTACTTC.

The chain carries TRBV12-3 or TRBV12-4 and TRBJ1-4, with 7 bases lining up with TRBD1. The CDR3 is 13 residues long. V lost 3 bases and J lost 8; bases outside the gene matches: 3. The CDR3 nucleotides read TGTGCCAGCAGTTTGGACAGGAAGGAAAAACTGTTTTTT. Translating it yields CASSLDRKEKLFF.

The chain combines TRBV10-2 with TRBJ1-2, with D perhaps matching TRBD1 (6 bases). The germline V and J ends were trimmed by 0 bases and 2 bases, with 7 bases remaining between them. The CDR3 is made up of 14 amino acids. The germline gives CDR1 WSHSY, CDR2 SAAADI. CDR3 nucleotides: TGCGCCAGCAGTGAGTCGAGGGGGAACTATGGCTACACCTTC. Translation: CASSESRGNYGYTF.

This clonotype has a handful of counts. This rearrangement joins TRBV7-2 to TRBJ2-3; 9 nucleotides align to TRBD1. J lost 7 bases, V lost 4 bases, and 9 bases had no gene match. This CDR3 region has 15 residues. Per the germline V gene, CDR1 is SGHTA and CDR2 is FQGNSA. The CDR3 region has the DNA TGTGCCAGCAGCTCCCCGGGACAGGGAATGAATACGCAGTATTTT. Amino acids: CASSSPGQGMNTQYF.